This T cell receptor (beta chain) appears in the sequencing data of a study of blood T cell repertoires in COVID-19 (dated by TCRdb to about 2020). With respect to the entire study: Samples covering the acute and convalescent phases of COVID-19 were provided by collaborators in the United States, Italy and Spain. The material from the prospective study consisted of cDNA or gDNA derived from T cells, B-cell-depleted T cells, or PBMCs. Deeply sampled blood TCRbeta repertoires from subjects exposed to, actively infected with, or recovered from COVID-19 were included in the dataset. The repertoires were released in a freely available public database meant as a resource for research on the immune response to SARS-CoV-2. The samples were drawn from the first 160 participants of the ongoing ImmuneRACE study and from over 950 subjects provided by 6 global collaborators. Sample metadata almost always included a de-identified subject ID, COVID-19 status, age in years and sex. Where available, HLA class I and class II types were taken from metadata supplied by the sample provider and were not determined by assay-based typing.

Via the germline V gene, CDR1 is SGHTA and CDR2 FQGNSA. V is reduced by 1 base and J by 4 bases, leaving a spacing of 11 bases between them. Reading from cysteine to phenylalanine, the CDR3 counts 15 amino acids. Only the CDR3 region is kept as DNA, spanning 45 bases read in frame from base 1. Comment on this clone: Which antigen it targets is not known. Per-base qualities were not stored, and no clone one base away is much larger.

Each collaborating institution followed its own protocols to collect whole blood in K2EDTA tubes. For TCRbeta analysis, collaborators shipped samples in one of three forms: frozen whole blood, isolated PBMCs, or DNA extracted from either of those sample types. The study at large found these results: The quantity of clinical and demographic metadata differed by source and by participant and was supplied without curation.

The immunoSEQ Assay, a bias-controlled multiplex PCR, was used to amplify TCRbeta CDR3 regions from genomic DNA. As for how the authors treated the data: Nucleated cell counts per sample were estimated from amplification of reference gene primers within the assay. To quantify the absolute abundance of each unique TCRbeta CDR3 rearrangement, sequence reads were collapsed and filtered. For each sample, productive Simpson clonality was calculated by taking the square root of Simpson's diversity index across productive rearrangements. Not all clones reach the TCRdb copy of this immuneACCESS table, which keeps in-frame sequences only. Checked studies attribute under half of the gap to unresolved V genes and leave the rest unexplained. V, J and clone size are taken as reported in that table, and D and trimming were inferred from the DNA itself. A total of about 210,000 clones appear in this sample, around three quarters of them only once. The ten biggest clones cover under 8.5% of the sample.

The sequencing input was peripheral blood. The sequence joins TRBV7-2 to TRBJ2-1; the D region possibly corresponds to TRBD1 (5 bases align). The TCR comes from a woman in her seventies with acute or convalescent COVID-19. The DNA is as follows: TGTGCCAGCAGCTTAGAGGGGCTCTCATACAATGAGCAGTTCTTC. Translated, it gives CASSLEGLSYNEQFF.